This passage covers 14 T cell receptor beta chains from one sample sequenced in a study of blood T cell repertoires in COVID-19. Assay used: immunoSEQ multiplex PCR; TCRdb lists only in-frame clones, some missing. The sample records under 200,000 clones, around 89% being singletons. Sequencing input: PBMCs or T cells enriched from blood (not recorded which). These TCRs come from a woman under 30 who had recovered from COVID-19.

This rearrangement joins TRBV5-8 to TRBJ2-1, with D maybe TRBD2 (7 bases). The germline V gene encodes CDR1 SGHTS and CDR2 YDEGEE. CDR3 length: 13 residues. V was clipped by 1 base and J by 9 bases, with 11 bases between them. Here the CDR3 DNA reads TGTGCCAGCAGCTTGCGGGGAGGGGGTGAGCAGTTCTTC. It codes for CASSLRGGGEQFF.

This chain uses TRBV2 with TRBJ1-1, with 9 bases aligning to TRBD1. Losses at the gene ends were 6 bases for V and 3 bases for J; bases not matched to a gene: 2. Germline assignment: CDR1 SNHLY and CDR2 FYNNEI. CDR3 length: 13 residues. The CDR3 nucleotides are TGTGCCAGCAGGACAGGGGGGCACACTGAAGCTTTCTTT. It yields the protein CASRTGGHTEAFF.

This chain joins TRBV14 and TRBJ1-1, with a tentative D call TRBD1 (5 bases). Trimming removed 4 bases at V and 6 bases at J, with 9 bases between. Per germline, CDR1 SGHDN and CDR2 FVKESK. This CDR3 has 12 amino acids. The DNA of the CDR3 is TGTGCCAGCAGCCCGTTGGGGCCTGAAGCTTTCTTT. It yields the protein CASSPLGPEAFF.

This chain connects TRBV27 to TRBJ1-2; possible D gene TRBD1, 5 bases. Trimming removed 3 bases at V and 3 bases at J, with 8 bases between. The CDR3 extends over 13 amino acids. Germline assignment: CDR1 MNHEY and CDR2 SMNVEV (reference sequence). CDR3 sequence (DNA): TGTGCCAGCAGTTTCGACAGATACTATGGCTACACCTTC. As protein: CASSFDRYYGYTF.

The chain has TRBV28 and TRBJ1-2; perhaps TRBD1 as D (6 bases). Deletions cut 2 bases from V and 8 bases from J, with 12 bases between. The CDR3 has 13 amino acids. Germline V CDR1 and CDR2: MDHEN, SYDVKM. The CDR3 region is CASSLRGGRGYTF. CDR3 sequence (DNA): TGTGCCAGCAGTTTAAGAGGGGGAAGAGGCTACACCTTC.

CDR3 in amino acids: CASSVGVSSPLHF. The CDR3 DNA sequence: TGTGCCAGCAGTGTGGGAGTAAGTTCACCCCTCCACTTT. This chain uses TRBV28 with TRBJ1-6; D is undetermined. The CDR3 is 13 residues long. V lost 5 bases, J lost 9 bases, and 11 bases lay in between. Germline V lookup: CDR1 MDHEN, CDR2 SYDVKM.

The rearrangement uses TRBV4-1 and TRBJ2-1; possibly TRBD1 for D (7 bases). In germline, CDR1 is MGHRA, CDR2 YSYEKL. V gave up 1 base and J gave up 6 bases, with 13 bases separating them. The CDR3 is 15 amino acids. The DNA for the CDR3 is TGCGCCAGCAGCCAAGCAGGGGGGCCTCGCAATGAGCAGTTCTTC. Amino acid sequence: CASSQAGGPRNEQFF.

The chain joins TRBV6-5 to TRBJ2-1; D unresolved. Germline assignment: CDR1 MNHEY and CDR2 SVGAGI. Deletions cut 0 bases from V and 2 bases from J, with 8 bases between. This CDR3 has 15 residues. CDR3 nucleotides: TGTGCCAGCAGTTACTCGACTCTTACCTACAATGAGCAGTTCTTC. Translation: CASSYSTLTYNEQFF.

V usage is TRBV7-3 and J usage is TRBJ2-1; D is ambiguous. V was shortened by 0 bases and J by 6 bases, with 12 bases between the two germline ends. The germline CDR1 and CDR2 sequences are SGHTA and FQGTGA. The CDR3 has 15 amino acids. CDR3 amino acids: CASSLTLMESNEQFF. The CDR3 DNA is TGTGCCAGCAGCTTAACGTTAATGGAGAGCAATGAGCAGTTCTTC. The full variable domain, with the rest looked up from reference TRBV7-3 and TRBJ2-1, is GAGVSQTPSNKVTEKGKYVELRCDPISGHTALYWYRQSLGQGPEFLIYFQGTGAADDSGLPNDRFFAVRPEGSVSTLKIQRTERGDSAVYLCASSLTLMESNEQFFGPGTRLTVL.

This sequence joins TRBV30 and TRBJ2-2, with 8 bases identical to TRBD2. Germline CDR1 is GTSNPN and CDR2 is SVGIG (reference sequence). The CDR3 loop spans 14 amino acids. V shed 1 base and J 6 bases; nucleotides not matched to a gene: 4. The CDR3 sequence is CAWSGLAISGELFF. CDR3 DNA sequence: TGTGCCTGGAGTGGACTAGCGATTTCCGGGGAGCTGTTTTTT.

The chain links TRBV30 to TRBJ2-2; 10 bases align to TRBD2. Unmatched junction bases numbered 5, after V lost 4 bases and J lost 6 bases. CDR1 is GTSNPN and CDR2 is SVGIG in the germline V gene (reference sequence). The CDR3 consists of 14 residues. Here the CDR3 reads CAWKGGTSAGELFF. As DNA, the CDR3 is TGTGCCTGGAAGGGCGGGACTAGCGCCGGGGAGCTGTTTTTT.

This rearrangement joins TRBV7-8 to TRBJ1-4; a weak D match, TRBD1 (6 bases). The germline CDR1 and CDR2 sequences are SGHVS and FQNEAQ. The CDR3 loop spans 15 amino acids. Trimming pared 5 bases from V and 5 bases from J, leaving 15 bases between. The CDR3 protein is CASSDWTDKNEKLFF. As DNA, the CDR3 is TGTGCCAGCAGCGATTGGACAGACAAGAATGAAAAACTGTTTTTT.

This chain uses TRBV6-2 or TRBV6-3 with TRBJ1-2; D gene uncertain. V shed 6 bases and J shed 5 bases, with 13 bases lying between them. There are 13 residues in the CDR3. The germline gives CDR1 MNHEY, CDR2 SVGEGT. The CDR3 region has the DNA TGTGCCAGCAGCGATGACACCCTATATGGCTACACCTTC. Its translation: CASSDDTLYGYTF.

V and J are TRBV24-1 and TRBJ1-6; possible D gene TRBD1, 5 bases. The CDR3 totals 14 residues. V lost 5 bases to trimming and J lost 7 bases, with 11 bases between them. From germline, CDR1 is KGHDR and CDR2 SFDVKD. The CDR3 DNA reads as TGTGCCACCAGTGGGGCAGGGCGGAATTCACCCCTCCACTTT. Its translation is CATSGAGRNSPLHF.